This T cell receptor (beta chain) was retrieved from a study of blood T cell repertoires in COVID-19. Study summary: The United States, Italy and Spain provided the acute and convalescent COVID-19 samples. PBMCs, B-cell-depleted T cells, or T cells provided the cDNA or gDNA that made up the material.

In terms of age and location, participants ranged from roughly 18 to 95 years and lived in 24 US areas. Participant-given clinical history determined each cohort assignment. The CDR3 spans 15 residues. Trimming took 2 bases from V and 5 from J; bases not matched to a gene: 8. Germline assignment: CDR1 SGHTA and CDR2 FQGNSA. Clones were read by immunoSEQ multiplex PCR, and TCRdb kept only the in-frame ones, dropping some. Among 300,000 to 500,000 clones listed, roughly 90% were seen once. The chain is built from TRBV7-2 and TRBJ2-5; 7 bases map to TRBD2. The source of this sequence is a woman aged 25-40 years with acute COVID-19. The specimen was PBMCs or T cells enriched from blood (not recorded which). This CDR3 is CASSLQTGGRETQYF. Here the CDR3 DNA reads TGTGCCAGCAGCTTACAAACGGGGGGACGGGAGACCCAGTACTTC.